The rows below give T cell receptor beta chains drawn from one sample of a study of blood T cell repertoires in COVID-19. Assay used: immunoSEQ multiplex PCR; TCRdb lists only in-frame clones, some missing. The data show about 200,000 clones, roughly 80% seen once. The sample was peripheral blood. The receptors derive from a man aged 55 to 70 with acute or convalescent COVID-19. CDR3s include the opening cysteine and the closing phenylalanine or tryptophan. The D gene is left open where the match is weak. Size values are once, few and many counts, or a class for expanded clones, and some rows have none.

d_call j_call v_call clone_size cdr3_aa cdr3_nt
TRBD2 TRBJ2-1 TRBV29-1 NA CSVTSASSYNEQFF TGCAGCGTTACTAGCGCTAGCTCCTACAATGAGCAGTTCTTC
TRBD2 TRBJ2-7 TRBV5-4 NA CASSIRTSGPYEQYF TGTGCCAGCAGCATTAGGACTAGCGGTCCCTACGAGCAGTACTTC
TRBD2 TRBJ2-3 TRBV11-2 few CASSPRLAGPTDTQYF TGTGCCAGCAGCCCAAGACTAGCGGGGCCCACAGATACGCAGTATTTT
NA TRBJ2-1 TRBV27 NA CASSPRLVGGEQFF TGTGCCAGCAGTCCAAGACTAGTTGGGGGTGAGCAGTTCTTC
NA TRBJ2-7 TRBV19 NA CASSIAERSYEQYF TGTGCCAGTAGTATCGCGGAGAGGTCCTACGAGCAGTACTTC
NA TRBJ2-7 TRBV6-5 once CAEGGPTNVEQYF TGTGCCGAAGGAGGGCCGACAAATGTCGAGCAGTACTTC
NA TRBJ2-2 TRBV11-2 NA CASSLGRVRTGELFF TGTGCCAGCAGCTTAGGCAGGGTACGCACCGGGGAGCTGTTTTTT
TRBD1 TRBJ1-2 TRBV18 NA CASSPRTGDLATNYGYTF TGTGCCAGCTCACCTAGAACAGGGGACCTTGCAACTAACTATGGCTACACCTTC
NA TRBJ1-2 TRBV19 NA CASTGFGYGYTF TGTGCCAGTACAGGGTTTGGCTATGGCTACACCTTC
NA TRBJ1-5 TRBV6-6 few CASSYSSYQPQHF TGTGCCAGCAGTTACTCTTCCTATCAGCCCCAGCATTTT
TRBD2 TRBJ2-2 TRBV5-4 NA CASSLGTSGNTGELFF TGTGCCAGCAGCTTAGGGACTAGCGGCAACACCGGGGAGCTGTTTTTT
NA TRBJ1-1 TRBV2 few CASSATGRGTEAFF TGTGCCAGCAGCGCAACAGGGAGAGGCACTGAAGCTTTCTTT
TRBD2 TRBJ2-3 TRBV7-9 NA CASSWTSSTDTQYF TGTGCCAGCAGCTGGACTAGTTCCACAGATACGCAGTATTTT
NA TRBJ2-7 TRBV2 once CASSDSSYEQYF TGTGCCAGCAGTGACAGCTCCTACGAGCAGTACTTC
NA TRBJ1-1 TRBV6-6 NA CASRFRADTEAFF TGTGCCAGCAGATTCAGGGCTGACACTGAAGCTTTCTTT
NA TRBJ1-1 TRBV14 few CASSQEWGRDTEAFF TGTGCCAGCAGCCAAGAATGGGGCCGGGACACTGAAGCTTTCTTT
TRBD1 TRBJ2-3 TRBV19 NA CASSIDANRGLDTQYF TGTGCCAGTAGTATAGATGCCAACAGGGGGCTGGATACGCAGTATTTT
NA TRBJ2-7 TRBV3-1/TRBV3-2 NA CASSRREHRREQYF TGTGCCAGCAGCCGAAGGGAGCATCGTCGGGAGCAGTACTTC
TRBD2 TRBJ2-1 TRBV7-2 NA CASSLAWSGGASYNEQFF TGTGCCAGCAGCTTAGCGTGGAGCGGGGGGGCTTCCTACAATGAGCAGTTCTTC
TRBD2 TRBJ2-2 TRBV3-1/TRBV3-2 NA CASSQRGVNTGELFF TGTGCCAGCAGCCAACGGGGGGTAAACACCGGGGAGCTGTTTTTT
TRBD1 TRBJ2-7 TRBV5-4 NA CASSPGVGQGPLEQYF TGTGCCAGCAGCCCTGGCGTTGGACAGGGTCCCCTCGAGCAGTACTTC
TRBD1 TRBJ1-5 TRBV29-1 NA CSVVEGQGAWPQHF TGCAGCGTTGTTGAGGGACAGGGGGCTTGGCCCCAGCATTTT
TRBD2 TRBJ2-5 TRBV24-1 NA CATSDSTSGRGETQYF TGTGCCACCAGTGATTCCACTAGCGGGAGGGGGGAGACCCAGTACTTC
NA TRBJ1-6 TRBV6-6 many CASRPPNRVSPLHF TGTGCCAGCAGACCCCCGAACAGGGTATCACCCCTCCACTTT
TRBD1 TRBJ1-4 TRBV6-2/TRBV6-3 NA CASSDRATEGIF TGTGCCAGCAGCGACAGGGCAACCGAGGGGATTTTT
TRBD2 TRBJ2-7 TRBV27 once CASRIRGGFLEQYF TGTGCCAGCCGCATACGCGGGGGGTTTTTGGAGCAGTACTTC